This is a list of T cell receptor beta chains from one sample in a study of blood T cells in healthy people across ages. TCRdb reprocessed the 5' RACE reads via MiXCR and lists one record per CDR3 protein. The table includes fewer than 600,000 distinct CDR3 sequences, roughly a quarter detected once. Another study also made use of these data, one on T cells of mothers and their children.

The sequenced sample consisted of blood. Receptors originate from a boy aged 2-15 years in good health. Each CDR3 is given with its conserved first and last residue. The D gene is left open where the match is weak. Clone size is shown for a subset of rows, as once, few, many or a class of expanded clone.

CDR3aa,CDR3nt,len,abundance,v_gene,j_gene,d_gene
CASSVVGGSYNEQFF,TGTGCCAGCAGCGTAGTTGGAGGGTCCTACAATGAGCAGTTCTTC,15,many,TRBV9,TRBJ2-1,-
CASSYSRGAETQYF,TGTGCCAGCAGTTACAGCCGGGGGGCCGAGACCCAGTACTTC,14,-,TRBV6-6,TRBJ2-5,-
CSVQGRDRYEQYF,TGCAGCGTTCAAGGGAGGGACCGCTACGAGCAGTACTTC,13,-,TRBV29-1,TRBJ2-7,TRBD2
CASSLAGADYGYTF,TGTGCCAGCAGCTTAGCGGGGGCAGACTATGGCTACACCTTC,14,-,TRBV7-8,TRBJ1-2,-
CSVPGTVNTEAFF,TGCAGCGTTCCCGGGACAGTGAACACTGAAGCTTTCTTT,13,-,TRBV29-1,TRBJ1-1,TRBD1
CSVEDKGDNSYEQYF,TGCAGCGTTGAAGATAAAGGGGACAACTCCTACGAGCAGTACTTC,15,-,TRBV29-1,TRBJ2-7,-
CASSGDRQAQIRSYEQYF,TGTGCCAGCAGCGGGGACAGGCAAGCGCAAATACGCTCCTACGAGCAGTACTTC,18,-,TRBV6-2/TRBV6-3,TRBJ2-7,TRBD1
CASRRLQGEQYF,TGTGCCAGCAGGCGTCTCCAAGGCGAGCAGTACTTC,12,-,TRBV7-9,TRBJ2-7,-
CASGPINYGYTF,TGTGCCAGCGGCCCGATCAACTATGGCTACACCTTC,12,-,TRBV6-2/TRBV6-3,TRBJ1-2,-
CSARARGQITDTQYF,TGCAGTGCTAGAGCGCGAGGACAGATCACAGATACGCAGTATTTT,15,-,TRBV20-1,TRBJ2-3,-
CASSIRGPRETQYF,TGCGCCAGCAGCATCAGGGGGCCGAGGGAGACCCAGTACTTC,14,few,TRBV5-1,TRBJ2-5,TRBD1
CSVDLRDTDTQYF,TGCAGCGTTGACCTCCGGGACACAGATACGCAGTATTTT,13,-,TRBV29-1,TRBJ2-3,-
CASSKQYF,TGTGCCAGCAGCAAACAGTACTTC,8,-,TRBV27,TRBJ2-4,-
CSAFSAAATNEKLFF,TGCAGTGCCTTTTCGGCCGCGGCAACTAATGAAAAACTGTTTTTT,15,-,TRBV20-1,TRBJ1-4,-
CSAFPSGRPYEQYF,TGCAGTGCTTTCCCTAGCGGGAGGCCCTACGAGCAGTACTTC,14,-,TRBV20-1,TRBJ2-7,TRBD2
CASSWALNTEAFF,TGTGCCAGCAGCTGGGCTTTGAACACTGAAGCTTTCTTT,13,few,TRBV7-6,TRBJ1-1,-
CSAREGPEAGELFF,TGCAGTGCTAGAGAGGGCCCTGAGGCCGGGGAGCTGTTTTTT,14,-,TRBV20-1,TRBJ2-2,-
CASTTRSTNGYTF,TGTGCCAGCACCACGAGAAGTACCAATGGCTACACCTTC,13,few,TRBV12-3/TRBV12-4,TRBJ1-2,-
CASRKRGPLDGYTF,TGTGCCAGCAGGAAAAGGGGGCCCTTGGATGGCTACACCTTC,14,-,TRBV3-1,TRBJ1-2,TRBD1
CATSPRQGMGIKQYF,TGTGCCACCAGCCCGAGACAGGGAATGGGGATCAAGCAGTACTTC,15,-,TRBV15,TRBJ2-5,TRBD1
CASSILVAEATNEKLFF,TGTGCCAGTAGTATCTTGGTGGCGGAGGCAACTAATGAAAAACTGTTTTTT,17,once,TRBV19,TRBJ1-4,-
CASSQVIANTGELFF,TGCGCCAGCAGCCAAGTTATAGCGAACACCGGGGAGCTGTTTTTT,15,-,TRBV4-1,TRBJ2-2,-
CASSASPYGDYGYTF,TGTGCCAGCAGCGCATCCCCATATGGGGACTATGGCTACACCTTC,15,-,TRBV7-9,TRBJ1-2,-
CASSANIKSGNTIYF,TGTGCCAGCAGCGCCAACATAAAGTCTGGAAACACCATATATTTT,15,few,TRBV9,TRBJ1-3,-